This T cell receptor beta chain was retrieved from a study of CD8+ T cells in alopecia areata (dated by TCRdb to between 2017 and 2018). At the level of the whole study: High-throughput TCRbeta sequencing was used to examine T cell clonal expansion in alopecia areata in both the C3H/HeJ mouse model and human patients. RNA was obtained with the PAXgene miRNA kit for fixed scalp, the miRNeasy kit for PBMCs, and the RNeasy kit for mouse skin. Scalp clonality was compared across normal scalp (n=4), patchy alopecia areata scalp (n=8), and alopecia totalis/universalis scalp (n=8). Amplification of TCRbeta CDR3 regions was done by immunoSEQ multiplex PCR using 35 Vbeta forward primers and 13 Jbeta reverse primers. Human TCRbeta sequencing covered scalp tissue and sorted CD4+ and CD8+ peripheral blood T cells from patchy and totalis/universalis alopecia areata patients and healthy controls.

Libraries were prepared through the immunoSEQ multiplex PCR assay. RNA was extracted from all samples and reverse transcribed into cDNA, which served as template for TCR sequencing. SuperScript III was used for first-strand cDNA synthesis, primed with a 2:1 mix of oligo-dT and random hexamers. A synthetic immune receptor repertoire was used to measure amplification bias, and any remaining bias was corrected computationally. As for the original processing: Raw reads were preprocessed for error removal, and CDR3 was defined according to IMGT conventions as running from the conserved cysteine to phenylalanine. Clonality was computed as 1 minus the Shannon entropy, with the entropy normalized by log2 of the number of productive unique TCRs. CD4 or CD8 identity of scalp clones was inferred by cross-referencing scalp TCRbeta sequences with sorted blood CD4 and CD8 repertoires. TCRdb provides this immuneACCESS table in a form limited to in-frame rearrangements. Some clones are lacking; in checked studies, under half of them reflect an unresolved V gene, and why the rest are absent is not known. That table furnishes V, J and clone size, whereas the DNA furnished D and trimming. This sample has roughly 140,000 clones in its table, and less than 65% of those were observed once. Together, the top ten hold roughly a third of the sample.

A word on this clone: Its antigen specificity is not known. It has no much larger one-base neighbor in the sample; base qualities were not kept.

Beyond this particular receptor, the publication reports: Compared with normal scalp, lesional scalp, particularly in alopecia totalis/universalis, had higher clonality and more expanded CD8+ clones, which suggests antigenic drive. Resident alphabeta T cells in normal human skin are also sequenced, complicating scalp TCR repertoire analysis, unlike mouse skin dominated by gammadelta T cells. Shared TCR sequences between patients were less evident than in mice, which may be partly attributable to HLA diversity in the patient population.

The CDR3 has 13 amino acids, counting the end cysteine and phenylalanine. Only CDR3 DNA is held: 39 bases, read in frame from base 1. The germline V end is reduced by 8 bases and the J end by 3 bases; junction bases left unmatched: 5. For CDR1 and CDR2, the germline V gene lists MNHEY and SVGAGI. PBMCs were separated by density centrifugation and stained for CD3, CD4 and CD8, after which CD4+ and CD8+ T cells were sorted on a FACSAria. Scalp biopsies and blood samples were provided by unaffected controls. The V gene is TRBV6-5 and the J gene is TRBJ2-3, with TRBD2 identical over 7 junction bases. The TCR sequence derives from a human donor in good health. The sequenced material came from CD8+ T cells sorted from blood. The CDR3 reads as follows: CASGGSLTDTQYF. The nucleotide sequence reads TGTGCCAGCGGCGGGAGTTTGACAGATACGCAGTATTTT.